This TCR beta chain came from a study of human T cells and chemical hapten exposure. Whole-study results and caveats: PT1 expanded TCR numbers rose with patch test score.

Single cDNA molecules in the library carried unique molecular identifiers attached during preparation. One entry per CDR3 protein, called by TCRdb with MiXCR from the RACE reads. The table lists tens of thousands of distinct CDR3 sequences, 8.5% of them singletons, with around 3% in the top ten. The germline V gene has CDR1 DFQATT and CDR2 SNEGSKA (reference sequence). Trimming pared 8 bases from V and 0 bases from J, leaving 13 bases between. This CDR3 is built from 13 residues. Time point indicated: patch test 2, 6 weeks after DPC sensitization. The sample's treatment: therapeutic diphenylcyclopropenone sensitization with weekly scalp DPC. Sample donors consisted of patients with alopecia, aged 18 to 70 years, who were suitable for DPC. A few counts support this clonotype. Its antigen is not known.

The sequence derives from a woman between 50 and 59 years old with alopecia areata. Some clones in this sample may be carry-over from other donors' samples. J is TRBJ1-1 and V is TRBV20-1; D might be TRBD1 (6 bases). The material sequenced was whole blood, taken in connection with sensitization to the hapten diphenylcyclopropenone (DPC). CDR3 coding DNA: TGCAGTCCAACCGACAGGTTGAACACTGAAGCTTTCTTT. This codes for CSPTDRLNTEAFF.